Below, 20 T cell receptor beta chains from the same sample are listed, as sequenced in a study of OX40 agonist ivuxolimab in advanced cancers. Generated by immunoSEQ multiplex PCR, the TCRdb table keeps only in-frame clones and is missing some. In the table there are 55,000 to 60,000 clones, 85% of which are singletons. The source material was CD4+ or CD8+ T cells sorted from blood, sampled in a trial of the OX40 agonist ivuxolimab. Receptor source: an adult with an advanced solid tumor such as melanoma, head and neck, liver or kidney cancer.

Only one count was recorded for this clone. The chain recombines TRBV5-4 with TRBJ2-4; D perhaps matches TRBD2 (5 bases). CDR1 and CDR2 (germline): SGHNT, YYREEE (reference sequence). V was clipped by 4 bases and J by 1 base, with 12 bases between them. There are 15 residues in the CDR3. CDR3 region: CASSNPSGAKNIQYF. The CDR3, as DNA: TGTGCCAGCAGCAACCCGAGCGGCGCCAAAAACATTCAGTACTTC.

V usage is TRBV7-2 and J usage is TRBJ2-2; the D gene is possibly TRBD1 (6 bases). Trimming stripped 5 bases from V and 1 base from J, with 17 bases between. The germline gives CDR1 SGHTA, CDR2 FQGNSA. The CDR3 contains 17 residues. The CDR3 spells CASSQRLRGGNTGELFF. The CDR3 coding sequence is TGTGCCAGCAGCCAACGACTCAGAGGGGGGAACACCGGGGAGCTGTTTTTT.

The rearrangement links TRBV21-1 to TRBJ2-7; TRBD2, the table's D call, lacks a check against the DNA. TRBV21-1 has pseudogene status. This CDR3 is 18 amino acids long. CDR3 nucleotides: TGTGCCAGCAGCACCACGAACAATTTACTAGCGGGAGGCTACGAGCAGTACTTC. It specifies CASSTTNNLLAGGYEQYF.

Regarding this clone: Other DNA variants within this sample encode the same CDR3. The chain has TRBV18 and TRBJ2-6; no clear D. CDR1 and CDR2 from the germline V gene are KGHSH and LQKENI. There are 15 residues in the CDR3. V was pared by 2 bases and J by 4 bases, with 9 bases between. This CDR3 is CASSPGVGGANVLTF. The CDR3 bases are TGTGCCAGCTCACCAGGGGTGGGCGGGGCCAACGTCCTGACTTTC.

The chain employs TRBV18 and TRBJ2-3; no reliable D call. V lost 0 bases and J 0 bases, leaving 1 base between the germline ends. From germline, CDR1 is KGHSH and CDR2 LQKENI. The CDR3 length is 13 residues. CDR3 in amino acids: CASSPPSTDTQYF. The CDR3 DNA follows: TGTGCCAGCTCACCACCTAGCACAGATACGCAGTATTTT.

This rearrangement joins TRBV19 to TRBJ2-1; 7 bases match TRBD2. CDR3 size: 19 residues. Germline V gives CDR1 LNHDA, CDR2 SQIVND (reference sequence). V lost 0 bases to trimming and J lost 0 bases; unmatched junction nucleotides: 11. CDR3 DNA sequence: TGTGCCAGTAGTATAGACGGCGTCGGGCTAGCGGCCTCCTACAATGAGCAGTTCTTC. Translating gives CASSIDGVGLAASYNEQFF.

The chain is built from TRBV11-3 and TRBJ2-3, with no clear D. Per the germline V gene, CDR1 is SGHNT and CDR2 is YENEEA. Trimming left V 5 bases short and J 0 bases short, with 15 bases between. The CDR3 totals 16 residues. The CDR3, as DNA: TGTGCCAGCAGCCGAACGGGCGGATCTAGCACAGATACGCAGTATTTT. As protein: CASSRTGGSSTDTQYF. The variable domain in full, completed from reference TRBV11-3 and TRBJ2-3, reads EAGVVQSPRYKIIEKKQPVAFWCNPISGHNTLYWYLQNLGQGPELLIRYENEEAVDDSQLPKDRFSAERLKGVDSTLKIQPAELGDSAVYLCASSRTGGSSTDTQYFGPGTRLTVL.

This rearrangement joins TRBV6-5 to TRBJ2-1, with D possibly being TRBD2 (5 bases). Trimming stripped 6 bases from V and 2 bases from J, with 8 bases between. Germline V lookup: CDR1 MNHEY, CDR2 SVGAGI. The CDR3 is 13 amino acids. The CDR3 DNA reads TGTGCCAGCAGACGGGATGCCTACAATGAGCAGTTCTTC. Protein product: CASRRDAYNEQFF.

The chain uses TRBV7-2 and TRBJ1-6, with a tentative D call TRBD1 (6 bases). Germline values: CDR1 SGHTA, CDR2 FQGNSA. V gave up 7 bases and J gave up 8 bases, with 24 bases separating them. The CDR3 covers 17 residues. CDR3 in DNA: TGTGCCAGCAACCGGGAACCACAGGGTCGAGTGGATTCACCCCTCCACTTT. Translation gives CASNREPQGRVDSPLHF.

V usage is TRBV7-2 and J usage is TRBJ1-3, with TRBD1 identical over 9 bases. After removal of 5 bases from V and 3 bases from J, the junction contained 8 bases not matched to a gene. This CDR3 region has 16 residues. The V gene's germline CDR1 is SGHTA and CDR2 FQGNSA. The CDR3 region is CASSPQGASNGNTIYF. As DNA, the CDR3 is TGTGCCAGCAGCCCACAGGGGGCAAGTAATGGAAACACCATATATTTT.

The rearrangement joins TRBV5-6 to TRBJ1-5, with D perhaps matching TRBD1 (6 bases). The CDR3 extends over 15 amino acids. Germline V gene data show CDR1 as SGHDT and CDR2 as YYEEEE. Deletions cut 0 bases from V and 5 bases from J, with 12 bases between. CDR3 amino acids: CASSLGWRGDQPQHF. CDR3 nucleotides: TGTGCCAGCAGCTTGGGCTGGAGGGGGGATCAGCCCCAGCATTTT.

This sequence joins TRBV7-3 and TRBJ2-6; TRBD2 might be the D (5 bases). This CDR3 has 13 residues. The ends were cut back, 5 bases at V and 15 bases at J, with 17 bases in the middle. The germline CDR1 and CDR2 sequences are SGHTA and FQGTGA. CDR3 nucleotide sequence: TGTGCCAGCAGCCCCACGCGGGTGGGCGCCCTGACTTTC. Amino acids: CASSPTRVGALTF.

V and J are TRBV7-2 and TRBJ1-1; TRBD1 matches 12 bases. CDR1 and CDR2 from the germline V gene are SGHTA and FQGNSA. The J segment lost 6 bases and the V segment lost 5 bases, leaving 10 bases of the junction unmatched. There are 16 residues in the CDR3. The DNA of the CDR3 is TGTGCCAGCAGCCTACGTCCCGGGACAGGGGGCGCTGAAGCTTTCTTT. Translated: CASSLRPGTGGAEAFF.

The chain uses TRBV4-2 and TRBJ2-1, with D unresolved. Trimming took 4 bases from V and 8 from J, leaving 9 bases between them. This CDR3 is built from 12 residues. The germline V gene encodes CDR1 LGHNA and CDR2 YNFKEQ. The CDR3 nucleotides read TGTGCCAGCAGCCCAAGGTGGGATGAGCAGTTCTTC. Encoded protein: CASSPRWDEQFF.

The chain couples TRBV10-3 to TRBJ1-1; D gene uncertain. Trimming removed 3 bases from V and 1 base from J, with 9 bases in between. The germline CDR1 and CDR2 sequences are ENHRY and SYGVKD. The CDR3 length is 14 residues. Here the CDR3 DNA reads TGTGCCATCAGTGACCCCCTGGGGAACACTGAAGCTTTCTTT. Residues: CAISDPLGNTEAFF.

This clone was picked up a small number of times. V usage is TRBV4-1 and J usage is TRBJ2-7; D is perhaps TRBD1 (6 bases). Germline values: CDR1 MGHRA, CDR2 YSYEKL. The CDR3 loop spans 16 amino acids. Trimming left V 4 bases short and J 2 bases short, with 18 bases between. CDR3 amino acids: CASSLGDIAGPYEQYF. CDR3 sequence (DNA): TGCGCCAGCAGCCTCGGGGACATAGCAGGGCCCTACGAGCAGTACTTC.

The chain carries TRBV18 and TRBJ2-7; TRBD1 matches at 8 bases. Germline V gene sequence: CDR1 KGHSH, CDR2 LQKENI. The CDR3 totals 15 residues. J lost 4 bases, V lost 1 base, and 6 bases had no gene match. CDR3: CASSPQTGDFYEQYF. The CDR3 coding sequence is TGTGCCAGCTCACCACAGACAGGGGATTTTTACGAGCAGTACTTC.

The genes are TRBV19 and TRBJ1-1; the D gene is possibly TRBD1 (6 bases). The CDR3 is made up of 17 amino acids. From germline, CDR1 is LNHDA and CDR2 SQIVND (reference sequence). The V end was cut by 1 base, the J end by 0 bases, with 15 bases between. The CDR3 nucleotides are TGTGCCAGTAGTATAGGGCAGGGGCGGGTCGTGAACACTGAAGCTTTCTTT. It is translated as CASSIGQGRVVNTEAFF.

This clone was seen a few times. The V call is TRBV5-6, the J call TRBJ2-7, with 9 bases aligning to TRBD1. Germline V gene sequence: CDR1 SGHDT, CDR2 YYEEEE. The CDR3 sequence is 14 residues long. V shed 4 bases and J 5 bases; nucleotides not matched to a gene: 7. For the CDR3, the DNA is TGTGCCAGCAGCAGGCGGGACAGGGCCGACGAGCAGTACTTC. This gives the protein CASSRRDRADEQYF.

This clone was seen more than once but under ten times. The CDR3 loop is CASSAVAGEAGELFF. DNA for the CDR3: TGCGCCAGCAGCGCGGTAGCGGGAGAGGCCGGGGAGCTGTTTTTT. This sequence joins TRBV5-1 and TRBJ2-2; 9 positions agree with TRBD2. The CDR3 runs 15 residues. Germline CDR1 reads SGHRS; CDR2 reads YFSETQ. J lost 6 bases, V lost 4 bases, and 7 bases had no gene match.